The 3 T cell receptor beta chains below come from one sample, sequenced in a study of T-cell memory formation after mild COVID-19. Using its own MiXCR run on the 5' RACE reads, TCRdb lists one record per CDR3 protein. The sample includes 400,000 to 550,000 distinct CDR3 sequences, approximately 23% seen only once; the top ten take approximately 13%. The sample taken for sequencing was PBMCs or a T cell subset sorted from them (not recorded which). The receptor set was obtained from an adult woman who had mild COVID-19 (a few samples of this study predate the infection). Cell type and time point are not known.

The CDR3, as DNA: TGTGCCAGCAGTCCCTGGCCCCCAGAGGGACAGCCCCAGCATTTT. Its translation is CASSPWPPEGQPQHF. The J gene is TRBJ1-5, the V gene TRBV12-3 or TRBV12-4; D unclear. V was clipped by 5 bases and J by 7 bases, with 18 bases between them. The CDR3 runs 15 residues.

V and J are TRBV7-6 and TRBJ2-1; 9 bases map to TRBD2. Germline trimming cut 8 bases from V and 3 bases from J; bases unmatched to any gene: 8. The CDR3 is 15 amino acids. From germline, CDR1 is SGHVS and CDR2 FNYEAQ. The CDR3 nucleotides read TGTGCCAGCGGATCGACTAGCGGCCACTACAATGAGCAGTTCTTC. Protein: CASGSTSGHYNEQFF.

This clonotype has only a few counts. The junction differs from germline at one of its ends, possibly a read error. V usage is TRBV7-6 and J usage is TRBJ2-3; TRBD2 aligns across 10 bases. CDR1 SGHVS and CDR2 FNYEAQ come from the germline V gene. The CDR3 contains 16 residues. The CDR3 protein is CASSLSSPGTGTSASF. Here the CDR3 DNA reads TGTGCCAGCAGCTTATCTTCCCCCGGAACCGGGACTAGCGCAAGTTTT.